One and the same sample provided the 22 T cell receptor beta chains below, sequenced in a study of PD-L1 blockade in urothelial cancer. Profiled with immunoSEQ multiplex PCR; TCRdb holds only in-frame clones, not every one. This sample carries about 120,000 clones, approximately 90% of them seen once, and the ten largest clones take 3% to 4%. Time point denoted: peripheral blood 6 weeks after treatment start. Sequencing was performed on PBMCs, taken around atezolizumab (anti-PD-L1) treatment. The receptors originated from a man aged 60-69 years with urothelial cancer.

This clone was detected only a few times. The chain joins TRBV20-1 to TRBJ2-1; no definite D call. This CDR3 spans 11 amino acids. V lost 0 bases and J lost 13, with 10 bases in between. CDR1 and CDR2 (germline): DFQATT, SNEGSKA (reference sequence). CDR3 nucleotide sequence: TGCAGTGCTAGAGATAGGAGCCGACAGTTCTTC. Amino acids: CSARDRSRQFF.

This rearrangement joins TRBV25-1 to TRBJ2-1; 7 nucleotides match TRBD2. V was pared by 5 bases and J by 8 bases, with 18 bases of the junction left unmatched. CDR1 MGHDK and CDR2 SYGVNS come from the germline V gene. The CDR3 is made up of 17 amino acids. CDR3 bases: TGTGCCAGCAGTTCTCACCGCGGGGGAGGTGGTCGGGATGAGCAGTTCTTC. Amino acids: CASSSHRGGGGRDEQFF. Full variable domain (missing parts from reference TRBV25-1 and TRBJ2-1): EADIYQTPRYLVIGTGKKITLECSQTMGHDKMYWYQQDPGMELHLIHYSYGVNSTEKGDLSSESTVSRIRTEHFPLTLESARPSHTSQYLCASSSHRGGGGRDEQFFGPGTRLTVL.

V gene TRBV5-6 combines with J gene TRBJ1-2, with 7 bases matching TRBD1. V was clipped by 2 bases and J by 5 bases; unmatched bases: 6. This CDR3 region has 14 residues. CDR1 is SGHDT and CDR2 is YYEEEE in the germline V gene. The CDR3 DNA follows: TGTGCCAGCAGCTTTCAAGGGGGCGGTTATGGCTACACCTTC. It specifies CASSFQGGGYGYTF.

This chain links TRBV5-1 with TRBJ2-1, with D perhaps TRBD2 (6 bases). The CDR3 consists of 20 residues. CDR1 and CDR2 from the germline V gene are SGHRS and YFSETQ. With 0 bases removed from V and 0 bases from J, the gap between germline ends came to 22 bases. The CDR3 DNA sequence: TGCGCCAGCAGCTTGGCCCGTGGGGTTTTAGCGGCGGGCTCCTACAATGAGCAGTTCTTC. Protein product: CASSLARGVLAAGSYNEQFF.

This sequence joins TRBV11-2 and TRBJ2-3; D gene uncertain. V gave up 2 bases and J gave up 1 base, with 10 bases separating them. Germline V gene sequence: CDR1 SGHAT, CDR2 FQNNGV. CDR3 length: 15 amino acids. The CDR3 protein is CASSLLSRGTDTQYF. The CDR3 DNA sequence: TGTGCCAGCAGCTTATTGAGTCGTGGCACAGATACGCAGTATTTT.

This clone was counted once. The V and J genes are TRBV10-3 and TRBJ1-5, with D maybe TRBD1 (6 bases). Looked up from germline, CDR1 is ENHRY and CDR2 is SYGVKD. Trimming took 6 bases from V and 4 from J, leaving 13 bases between them. CDR3 length: 14 amino acids. The CDR3 DNA sequence: TGTGCCATCAGCCAGGACAGTAGAAATCAGCCCCAGCATTTT. Translating gives CAISQDSRNQPQHF.

The V gene is TRBV9, the J gene TRBJ1-1; 7 bases are a match to TRBD1. Germline values: CDR1 SGDLS, CDR2 YYNGEE. J lost 2 bases, V lost 2 bases, and 6 bases had no gene match. The CDR3 extends over 15 amino acids. The CDR3 loop reads CASSVGTDPNTEAFF. The CDR3 nucleotides are TGTGCCAGCAGCGTCGGGACAGATCCAAACACTGAAGCTTTCTTT.

The chain carries TRBV7-6 and TRBJ2-3; tentative D call: TRBD2 (6 bases). V was cut by 5 bases and J by 3 bases, with 18 bases left in between. Looked up from germline, CDR1 is SGHVS and CDR2 is FNYEAQ. The CDR3 has 16 amino acids. The CDR3 spells CASSPRAGTITDTQYF. The CDR3 DNA reads as TGTGCCAGCAGCCCAAGGGCGGGAACTATTACAGATACGCAGTATTTT.

The V and J genes are TRBV5-1 and TRBJ2-7; TRBD2 matches at 11 bases. The ends lost 2 bases at V and 5 bases at J; junction bases unmatched: 9. The CDR3 runs to 16 residues. In germline, CDR1 is SGHRS, CDR2 YFSETQ. DNA of the CDR3: TGCGCCAGCAGCTTAGGGCTAGCGGGAGGTCACAACGAGCAGTACTTC. Amino acid sequence: CASSLGLAGGHNEQYF.

The V call is TRBV7-2, the J call TRBJ2-3; 9 nucleotides align to TRBD1. The CDR3 is 16 residues long. V lost 5 bases, J lost 6 bases, and 12 bases stayed unmatched. Germline-derived CDR1 and CDR2 are SGHTA and FQGNSA. CDR3 sequence (DNA): TGTGCCAGCAGCAAAATGGGACAGGGAAACGGGGATACGCAGTATTTT. This gives the protein CASSKMGQGNGDTQYF.

The chain has TRBV4-3 and TRBJ1-3, with D unresolved. V dropped 1 base and J dropped 0 bases, with 10 bases sitting between them. The CDR3 runs to 16 residues. Germline CDR1 LGHNA, CDR2 YSLEER. The CDR3 nucleotides are TGCGCCAGCAGCCAAGGAGGCGGGAGCTCTGGAAACACCATATATTTT. Translated, it gives CASSQGGGSSGNTIYF.

Written as DNA, the CDR3 is TGTGCCTGGAGTACCGGACTAGCGGGGCAAGAGACCCAGTACTTC. Protein product: CAWSTGLAGQETQYF. V usage is TRBV30 and J usage is TRBJ2-5, with 12 bases fitting TRBD2. CDR1 is GTSNPN and CDR2 is SVGIG in the germline V gene (reference sequence). This CDR3 spans 15 amino acids. With 2 bases clipped from V and 2 bases from J, the junction kept 3 bases outside the gene matches.

The sample holds a few counts of this clone. This sequence joins TRBV27 and TRBJ2-7; 9 positions match TRBD2. Per the germline V gene, CDR1 is MNHEY and CDR2 is SMNVEV (reference sequence). Trimming cost V 3 bases and J 2 bases; bases outside gene matches: 8. This CDR3 is built from 16 residues. This CDR3 is CASSLWASGETYEQYF. CDR3 bases: TGTGCCAGCAGTTTGTGGGCTAGCGGGGAGACCTACGAGCAGTACTTC.

This clone was detected once. This rearrangement joins TRBV7-9 to TRBJ1-2, with 9 nucleotides matching TRBD1. CDR3 length: 14 residues. The J segment lost 6 bases and the V segment lost 5 bases, leaving 7 bases of the junction unmatched. The V gene's germline CDR1 is SEHNR and CDR2 FQNEAQ (reference sequence). The CDR3 spells CASSLGQGFDGYTF. CDR3 in DNA: TGTGCCAGCAGCCTTGGACAGGGGTTTGATGGCTACACCTTC.

V usage is TRBV29-1 and J usage is TRBJ2-3, with 7 bases that match TRBD1. Germline assignment: CDR1 SQVTM and CDR2 ANQGSEA. J lost 1 base, V lost 7 bases, and 11 bases had no gene match. This CDR3 has 15 amino acids. CDR3: CSAYTTGRGTDTQYF. The CDR3, as DNA: TGCAGCGCCTACACGACAGGGCGAGGCACAGATACGCAGTATTTT.

The J gene is TRBJ2-7, the V gene TRBV5-1; a weak D match, TRBD1 (6 bases). Germline assignment: CDR1 SGHRS and CDR2 YFSETQ. Between the trimmed V and J ends, which lost 4 bases and 3 bases, there was a span of 14 bases. This CDR3 contains 14 residues. In DNA form, the CDR3 reads TGCGCCAGCAGCCGCGGACAGCCCAACTACGAGCAGTACTTC. Translation: CASSRGQPNYEQYF.

This chain connects TRBV15 to TRBJ1-5, with no clear D. Germline values: CDR1 LNHNV, CDR2 YYDKDF (reference sequence). This CDR3 is built from 15 residues. V lost 0 bases to trimming and J lost 0 bases, with 6 bases between them. The CDR3 sequence: CATSRDRLSNQPQHF. The CDR3 nucleotides are TGTGCCACCAGCAGAGACAGGCTTAGCAATCAGCCCCAGCATTTT. The complete variable domain, with remaining parts taken from reference TRBV15 and TRBJ1-5, reads DAMVIQNPRYQVTQFGKPVTLSCSQTLNHNVMYWYQQKSSQAPKLLFHYYDKDFNNEADTPDNFQSRRPNTSFCFLDIRSPGLGDTAMYLCATSRDRLSNQPQHFGDGTRLSIL.

The chain combines TRBV4-1 with TRBJ1-1, with a weak D call TRBD1 (5 bases). Germline lookup yields CDR1 MGHRA and CDR2 YSYEKL. Trimming cost V 3 bases and J 5 bases, with 16 bases left between them. CDR3 length: 15 amino acids. The CDR3, as DNA: TGCGCCAGCAGCCACCCCGGGGGGGGTAGGACTGAAGCTTTCTTT. This gives the protein CASSHPGGGRTEAFF.

The CDR3 protein is CASSEQGGNTEAFF. CDR3 DNA sequence: TGTGCCAGCAGTGAACAGGGGGGGAACACTGAAGCTTTCTTT. This sequence joins TRBV6-1 and TRBJ1-1; the match to TRBD1 covers 7 bases. With 2 bases clipped from V and 1 base from J, the junction kept 1 base outside the gene matches. The CDR3 is 14 residues long. CDR1 is MNHNS, CDR2 SASEGT, per germline.

The chain has TRBV4-1 and TRBJ1-1; 7 bases are a match to TRBD1. The CDR3 runs 15 residues. Per germline, CDR1 MGHRA and CDR2 YSYEKL. Trimming took 4 bases from V and 1 from J; bases not matched to a gene: 6. The CDR3 spells CASSPKAGGNTEAFF. The CDR3 DNA reads as TGCGCCAGCAGCCCAAAAGCAGGGGGGAACACTGAAGCTTTCTTT.

The J gene is TRBJ2-7, the V gene TRBV7-2; a weak D match, TRBD2 (6 bases). This CDR3 spans 16 amino acids. V was cut by 5 bases and J by 2 bases, with 19 bases left in between. Germline V gene data show CDR1 as SGHTA and CDR2 as FQGNSA. The CDR3, as DNA: TGTGCCAGCAGCCCGGGGGTAGCCCTTGTGACCTACGAGCAGTACTTC. This gives the protein CASSPGVALVTYEQYF.

The chain recombines TRBV5-4 with TRBJ2-5, with 10 bases fitting TRBD1. CDR1 is SGHNT and CDR2 is YYREEE in the germline V gene (reference sequence). The CDR3 totals 16 residues. Trimming cost V 0 bases and J 3 bases; bases outside gene matches: 5. DNA for the CDR3: TGTGCCAGCAGCTTGGGCCTGACAGGGGGCGAAGAGACCCAGTACTTC. The encoded protein is CASSLGLTGGEETQYF.